The 28 T cell receptor beta chains in this list originate from one sample, sequenced in a study of T cells expressing NK-cell markers. TCRdb reprocessed the 5' RACE reads; each CDR3 protein has one entry and no DNA is given. This sample's clone table lists a few hundred thousand distinct CDR3 sequences. Sequenced: blood T cells: a sorted CD56 or NKG2C T cell subset, CD4+ or CD8+ T cells, or bulk PBMC T cells (not recorded which). These receptors were taken from a man aged 18-70 years in good health.

The chain combines TRBV5-5 with TRBJ2-7. The CDR3 sequence is 15 residues long. Germline values: CDR1 SGHKS, CDR2 YYEKEE (reference sequence). The CDR3 is CASSERVFTLREQYF.

V gene TRBV29-1 combines with J gene TRBJ1-1; TCRdb's D call, TRBD1, is unchecked because there is no DNA. The CDR3 sequence is 12 residues long. Germline CDR1 is SQVTM and CDR2 is ANQGSEA. This CDR3 reads CSVAPINTEAFF. Full variable domain (remainder filled in from reference TRBV29-1 and TRBJ1-1): SAVISQKPSRDICQRGTSLTIQCQVDSQVTMMFWYRQQPGQSLTLIATANQGSEATYESGFVIDKFPISRPNLTFSTLTVSNMSPEDSSIYLCSVAPINTEAFFGQGTRLTVV.

The chain carries TRBV5-1 and TRBJ2-1; TCRdb reports TRBD2, a call that lacks DNA to check it against. Germline V lookup: CDR1 SGHRS, CDR2 YFSETQ. The CDR3 contains 16 residues. The CDR3 sequence: CASSGNGIAGGNEQFF.

The rearrangement uses TRBV21-1 and TRBJ2-3. TRBV21-1 is annotated as a pseudogene. This CDR3 is built from 14 residues. CDR3 amino acids: CASTQARSTDTQYF.

The chain couples TRBV3-1 to TRBJ1-2; TCRdb proposes TRBD1, but this gene call is untestable without DNA. Germline V gene data show CDR1 as LGHDT and CDR2 as YNNKEL (reference sequence). The CDR3 length is 15 residues. CDR3: CASSLTGQGGYGYTF.

This chain connects TRBV3-1 to TRBJ1-6; TCRdb outputs TRBD1, but without DNA this stays unchecked. In germline, CDR1 is LGHDT, CDR2 YNNKEL (reference sequence). This CDR3 is built from 13 residues. CDR3 in amino acids: CASSYRAGSPLHF.

V and J are TRBV4-1 and TRBJ2-7. Germline V gene sequence: CDR1 MGHRA, CDR2 YSYEKL. The CDR3 sequence is 13 residues long. The CDR3 reads CASSQDVQYLQYF.

CDR3 in amino acids: CASSYFSDRWWSNTGELFF. The chain combines TRBV6-5 with TRBJ2-2; TCRdb calls TRBD1, which cannot be checked without DNA. The length of the CDR3 is 19 residues. The germline V gene has CDR1 MNHEY and CDR2 SVGAGI.

V and J are TRBV12-3 or TRBV12-4 and TRBJ2-1. The CDR3 covers 13 residues. CDR3: CASSFASRNEQFF.

The rearrangement links TRBV3-1 to TRBJ2-7; TCRdb returns TRBD1, unconfirmable since there is no DNA. CDR1 is LGHDT and CDR2 is YNNKEL in the germline V gene (reference sequence). The CDR3 runs to 11 residues. The CDR3 loop reads CASSQGEKQYF.

The V gene is TRBV19, the J gene TRBJ2-1. The CDR3 consists of 14 residues. Germline CDR1 is LNHDA and CDR2 is SQIVND (reference sequence). The CDR3 reads CASSRGTYFNEQFF.

The chain carries TRBV6-1 and TRBJ2-4; TCRdb's D call, TRBD1, is unchecked because there is no DNA. Germline loops: CDR1 MNHNS, CDR2 SASEGT. This CDR3 is built from 13 residues. The CDR3 protein is CASSEAQGNIQYF.

This rearrangement joins TRBV30 to TRBJ1-2. Germline V lookup: CDR1 GTSNPN, CDR2 SVGIG (reference sequence). The CDR3 runs 14 residues. The CDR3 reads CAWDGRTVNYGYTF. The whole variable domain, filled in from reference TRBV30 and TRBJ1-2, reads SQTIHQWPATLVQPVGSPLSLECTVEGTSNPNLYWYRQAAGRGLQLLFYSVGIGQISSEVPQNLSASRPQDRQFILSSKKLLLSDSGFYLCAWDGRTVNYGYTFGSGTRLTVV.

The rearrangement links TRBV10-3 to TRBJ1-2; TCRdb's assignment of TRBD1 cannot be checked, as there is no DNA. Germline CDR1 is ENHRY and CDR2 is SYGVKD. The CDR3 sequence is 13 residues long. The CDR3 protein is CAIRPGTNYGYTF.

The J gene is TRBJ2-2, the V gene TRBV4-2; TCRdb returns TRBD2, unconfirmable since there is no DNA. The CDR3 totals 17 residues. CDR1 and CDR2 (germline): LGHNA, YNFKEQ. The CDR3 reads CASSIVVAGDYTGELFF.

This chain uses TRBV12-3 or TRBV12-4 with TRBJ2-7. The length of the CDR3 is 13 residues. The chain's CDR3 is CASSPRTHYEQYF.

V and J are TRBV3-1 and TRBJ2-7. CDR1 and CDR2 from the germline V gene are LGHDT and YNNKEL (reference sequence). There are 12 residues in the CDR3. CDR3 region: CASSLAGREQYF.

This chain links TRBV13 with TRBJ2-1; as DNA is missing, the TRBD1 call by TCRdb cannot be tested. Germline V CDR1 and CDR2: PRHDT, FYEKMQ (reference sequence). The CDR3 is made up of 17 amino acids. The CDR3 region is CASSLGYSDRGYNEQFF. The full variable domain, in which reference TRBV13 and TRBJ2-1 provide the parts outside the CDR3, is AAGVIQSPRHLIKEKRETATLKCYPIPRHDTVYWYQQGPGQDPQFLISFYEKMQSDKGSIPDRFSAQQFSDYHSELNMSSLELGDSALYFCASSLGYSDRGYNEQFFGPGTRLTVL.

This chain's CDR3 is CASSQGGDRHTDTQYF. V gene TRBV4-2 combines with J gene TRBJ2-3; with no DNA, the TCRdb D assignment of TRBD1 cannot be verified. In germline, CDR1 is LGHNA, CDR2 YNFKEQ. The CDR3 is 16 residues long.

CDR3 amino acids: CASSLRQGVIGYTF. V and J are TRBV27 and TRBJ1-2; lacking DNA, the TRBD1 call made by TCRdb goes unchecked. CDR3 size: 14 residues. Germline V gene sequence: CDR1 MNHEY, CDR2 SMNVEV (reference sequence).

The chain couples TRBV29-1 to TRBJ1-2. This CDR3 comprises 13 residues. The germline gives CDR1 SQVTM, CDR2 ANQGSEA. CDR3: CSGAEDFSYGYTF. Full variable domain (outside the CDR3, taken from reference TRBV29-1 and TRBJ1-2): SAVISQKPSRDICQRGTSLTIQCQVDSQVTMMFWYRQQPGQSLTLIATANQGSEATYESGFVIDKFPISRPNLTFSTLTVSNMSPEDSSIYLCSGAEDFSYGYTFGSGTRLTVV.

V and J are TRBV4-2 and TRBJ2-6. CDR1 and CDR2 (germline): LGHNA, YNFKEQ. The CDR3 contains 17 residues. The CDR3 spells CASSRNIDSSGANVLTF.

V gene TRBV20-1 combines with J gene TRBJ1-5. Germline V gives CDR1 DFQATT, CDR2 SNEGSKA (reference sequence). The CDR3 sequence is 16 residues long. The CDR3 here is CSARDPALYSNQPQHF.

The chain combines TRBV5-1 with TRBJ2-7; TCRdb designates TRBD1, a call that cannot be tested without DNA. The CDR3 is made up of 12 amino acids. Germline V gene data show CDR1 as SGHRS and CDR2 as YFSETQ. CDR3 region: CASSLPPGQAYF. Drawing the rest from reference TRBV5-1 and TRBJ2-7, the complete variable domain is KAGVTQTPRYLIKTRGQQVTLSCSPISGHRSVSWYQQTPGQGLQFLFEYFSETQRNKGNFPGRFSGRQFSNSRSEMNVSTLELGDSALYLCASSLPPGQAYFGPGTRLTVT.

The chain links TRBV12-3 or TRBV12-4 to TRBJ1-2; lacking DNA, the TRBD1 call made by TCRdb goes unchecked. CDR3 length: 15 residues. CDR3 region: CASSSQQGGYYGYTF.

CDR3 amino acids: CASSRGQLKETQYF. The chain carries TRBV11-2 and TRBJ2-5; checking the TCRdb D call of TRBD1 is not possible without DNA. CDR1 and CDR2 from the germline V gene are SGHAT and FQNNGV. This CDR3 has 14 residues.

The chain couples TRBV5-6 to TRBJ1-2. The CDR3 sequence is 12 residues long. From germline, CDR1 is SGHDT and CDR2 YYEEEE. The CDR3 here is CASSLGRVGYTF.

J is TRBJ2-1 and V is TRBV18; the TRBD1 assignment by TCRdb is unverifiable without DNA. The CDR3 runs to 13 residues. The germline gives CDR1 KGHSH, CDR2 LQKENI. The chain's CDR3 is CASSLSGTGLEFF.